Listed below are T cell receptor beta chains from one sample, sequenced in a study of blood T cell repertoires in COVID-19. TCRdb's table, derived via immunoSEQ multiplex PCR, lists solely in-frame clones and lacks some. This sample carries about 150,000 clones, roughly 89% of them seen once, and the ten largest clones take 0.5% to 0.6%. The material sequenced was peripheral blood. Source of these receptors: a man aged 45-65 years with acute or convalescent COVID-19. Each CDR3 is given with its conserved first and last residue. Fields, in order: clone size, D gene, J gene, V gene, CDR3 DNA, CDR3 protein. D genes are given only for firm matches. A clone size is listed for some rows: how often the clone was seen (once, few, many), or a class if it is expanded.

NA	TRBD1	TRBJ2-2	TRBV5-1	TGCGCCAGCACCCGGACAGGCACCGGGGAGCTGTTTTTT	CASTRTGTGELFF
NA	TRBD1	TRBJ1-6	TRBV5-1	TGCGCCAGCAGCCCGACAGGGGAAGACTCACCCCTCCACTTT	CASSPTGEDSPLHF
NA	NA	TRBJ1-5	TRBV2	TGTGCCAGCACAGAATGGGCAGGGCATAATCAGCCCCAGCATTTT	CASTEWAGHNQPQHF
NA	TRBD1	TRBJ1-2	TRBV13	TGTGCCAGCAGCTCCGGGCCCGGGACAGGGTACGGCTACACCTTC	CASSSGPGTGYGYTF
NA	NA	TRBJ2-4	TRBV20-1	TGCAGTGCTAGTCAGAACAGAGCCAAAAACATTCAGTACTTC	CSASQNRAKNIQYF
NA	TRBD2	TRBJ2-1	TRBV4-1	TGCGCCAGCAGCCACCGGGGGGGCGATGAGCAGTTCTTC	CASSHRGGDEQFF
NA	NA	TRBJ2-1	TRBV24-1	TGTGCCACCAGTGATAAGACTAGAAATTACAATGAGCAGTTCTTC	CATSDKTRNYNEQFF
NA	TRBD2	TRBJ2-3	TRBV28	TGTGCCAGCAGTTTTGGTCGGGGGGGCACAAATACGCAGTATTTT	CASSFGRGGTNTQYF
few	TRBD1	TRBJ2-7	TRBV13	TGTGCCACCTCTGGGGGACAGGGGTTTGAGCAGTACTTC	CATSGGQGFEQYF
NA	NA	TRBJ2-3	TRBV27	TGTGCCAGCAGTTTAACGGGAGTCTTAATAGATACGCAGTATTTT	CASSLTGVLIDTQYF
NA	TRBD2	TRBJ2-7	TRBV7-2	TGTGCCAGCAGCCAACTAGCGGGAGGCTCCTCCGAGCAGTACTTC	CASSQLAGGSSEQYF
NA	TRBD1	TRBJ1-1	TRBV19	TGTGCCAGTAGTATGGGGACAGTTCTCATGAACACTGAAGCTTTCTTT	CASSMGTVLMNTEAFF
few	TRBD1	TRBJ1-4	TRBV9	TGTGCCAGCAGCATTAGACAGGGCGAAAAACTGTTTTTT	CASSIRQGEKLFF
NA	TRBD1	TRBJ1-5	TRBV19	TGTGCCAGTAGTCTGGACAGGGGGGGCAATCAGCCCCAGCATTTT	CASSLDRGGNQPQHF
NA	NA	TRBJ2-1	TRBV4-2	TGTGCCAGCAGCCGGGACTTAACGGTATCCGAGCAGTTCTTC	CASSRDLTVSEQFF
NA	TRBD1	TRBJ1-2	TRBV4-1	TGCGCCAGCAGCCCCGACAGGGGGCGTCTTGATGGCTACACCTTC	CASSPDRGRLDGYTF
NA	NA	TRBJ2-3	TRBV28	TGTGCCAGCAGTTTGCCGCAAGCGGTAGGCACAGATACGCAGTATTTT	CASSLPQAVGTDTQYF
NA	NA	TRBJ1-4	TRBV6-1	TGTGCCAGCAGTGAAGAGGGTCAACTCCGGGGAAAACTGTTTTTT	CASSEEGQLRGKLFF
NA	NA	TRBJ2-3	TRBV5-1	TGCGCCAGCAGCTTGCTCGGACATAGTAGCACAGATACGCAGTATTTT	CASSLLGHSSTDTQYF
NA	TRBD1	TRBJ1-1	TRBV7-8	TGTGCCAGCAGCCGACAGGGGGACACTGAAGCTTTCTTT	CASSRQGDTEAFF
NA	NA	TRBJ2-3	TRBV5-1	TGCGCCAGCAAGGGACACCCCAACACAGATACGCAGTATTTT	CASKGHPNTDTQYF
few	TRBD2	TRBJ2-5	TRBV7-6	TGTGCCAGCAGCTTAGCGCTCCCAGCTAGCGGGAGGCCGGGGACCCAGTACTTC	CASSLALPASGRPGTQYF
once	TRBD2	TRBJ2-5	TRBV5-4	TGTGCCAGCAGCCCGATAGCGGGAGGGGGGGAGACCCAGTACTTC	CASSPIAGGGETQYF
NA	TRBD1	TRBJ2-3	TRBV7-3	TGTGCCAGCAGCTCGGGACAGGGACGGGATACGCAGTATTTT	CASSSGQGRDTQYF
many	TRBD2	TRBJ2-1	TRBV5-4	TGTGCCAGCAGCCAGACTAGCGGTTCCTACAATGAGCAGTTCTTC	CASSQTSGSYNEQFF
NA	TRBD2	TRBJ2-5	TRBV5-1	TGCGCCAGCAGCCCAAGACTAGCGGGGGGGTACCAAGAGACCCAGTACTTC	CASSPRLAGGYQETQYF
NA	NA	TRBJ1-1	TRBV9	TGTGCCAGCAGCCCCCGCAGGGGAGCTGAAGCTTTCTTT	CASSPRRGAEAFF
NA	NA	TRBJ2-6	TRBV7-9	TGTGCCAGCAGTGACAGTGTCAGCTCTGGGGCCAACGTCCTGACTTTC	CASSDSVSSGANVLTF
NA	NA	TRBJ1-4	TRBV18	TGTGCCAGCTCATCCAGGGTGGCATTCGTCATGACTAATGAAAAACTGTTTTTT	CASSSRVAFVMTNEKLFF
NA	TRBD1	TRBJ1-4	TRBV4-1	TGCGCCAGCAGAAAGACAGGGGGCTCTGAAAAACTGTTTTTT	CASRKTGGSEKLFF
once	TRBD1	TRBJ1-1	TRBV6-5	TGTGCCAGCAGCTCAGGACAGGGAAACTCTGAAGCTTTCTTT	CASSSGQGNSEAFF
NA	TRBD1	TRBJ1-1	TRBV19	TGTGCCAGTAGTATAGATGGGACAGGGAATACTATCGAAGCTTTCTTT	CASSIDGTGNTIEAFF
few	NA	TRBJ1-4	TRBV2	TGTGCCAGCAGAAAATTACGGGGGGCAGGGGAAAAACTGTTTTTT	CASRKLRGAGEKLFF
NA	NA	TRBJ1-5	TRBV7-2	TGTGCCAGCTCCCCCCGGTCCGGGTACCAGCCCCAGCATTTT	CASSPRSGYQPQHF
NA	NA	TRBJ2-2	TRBV23-1	TGCGCCAGCAGTCATTCAGGGTGGCCGATCGGCGGGGAGCTGTTTTTT	CASSHSGWPIGGELFF
NA	TRBD1	TRBJ1-2	TRBV7-2	TGTGCCAGCAGCTTCCTCATGACAGGGGCCCTAGACGGCTACACCTTC	CASSFLMTGALDGYTF
NA	TRBD1	TRBJ2-7	TRBV5-1	TGCGCCAGCAGCCCCGGGACAGGCTCCTACGAGCAGTACTTC	CASSPGTGSYEQYF
NA	NA	TRBJ1-2	TRBV27	TGTGCCAGCAGTTATGCTGGGCCCGACTATGGCTACACCTTC	CASSYAGPDYGYTF
NA	NA	TRBJ2-5	TRBV27	TGTGCCAGCAACCGATATGGGAAACAGGGCATCTACCAAGAGACCCAGTACTTC	CASNRYGKQGIYQETQYF
NA	TRBD2	TRBJ2-2	TRBV10-3	TGTGCCGCAGGACTAGCGGGGACGGCTGGGGAGCTGTTTTTT	CAAGLAGTAGELFF
NA	NA	TRBJ2-7	TRBV5-4	TGTGCCAGCAGGCCGCAGGGGTGGGACTACGAGCAGTACTTC	CASRPQGWDYEQYF
NA	TRBD2	TRBJ2-1	TRBV24-1	TGTGCCACCAGTGTAACAGCGGGGGCCACCAATGAGCAGTTCTTC	CATSVTAGATNEQFF
NA	TRBD1	TRBJ1-6	TRBV5-4	TGTGCCAGCAGCTCACAGGGGGTTACTTCACCCCTCCACTTT	CASSSQGVTSPLHF
NA	NA	TRBJ1-1	TRBV19	TGTGCCAGTACCCACGTTAAGGGGAAGAACACTGAAGCTTTCTTT	CASTHVKGKNTEAFF
NA	TRBD2	TRBJ2-2	TRBV2	TGTGCCAGCGCCCTAGCGGGAAATAACACCGGGGAGCTGTTTTTT	CASALAGNNTGELFF
NA	TRBD1	TRBJ1-4	TRBV6-5	TGTGCCAGCAGCGATGGGACAGGGGGTGACGAAAAACTGTTTTTT	CASSDGTGGDEKLFF
few	TRBD1	TRBJ1-2	TRBV3-1/TRBV3-2	TGTGCCAGCAGCCAAGGACAGGGGAGTCTGCGGGGCTACACCTTC	CASSQGQGSLRGYTF
NA	NA	TRBJ1-4	TRBV30	TGTGCCTGGAGTGTGGGGGGTGAAAAACTGTTTTTT	CAWSVGGEKLFF
once	TRBD1	TRBJ1-4	TRBV19	TGTGCCACCCAGAATACAGGGGGCGAAAAACTGTTTTTT	CATQNTGGEKLFF
NA	TRBD2	TRBJ2-2	TRBV11-2	TGTGCCAGCAGCTCCCGGAGCGGGAGGGCCGGGGAGCTGTTTTTT	CASSSRSGRAGELFF
NA	TRBD1	TRBJ1-2	TRBV7-2	TGTGCCAGCAGCTCGTACCTCGGACAGGCCAACTATGGCTACACCTTC	CASSSYLGQANYGYTF
once	NA	TRBJ2-3	TRBV10-2	TGCGCCAGCGAAGGCCAGGCATCCGATACGCAGTATTTT	CASEGQASDTQYF
NA	NA	TRBJ1-4	TRBV28	TGTGCCAGCAGGGGTCTAGGTGAAAAACTGTTTTTT	CASRGLGEKLFF
NA	TRBD1	TRBJ2-3	TRBV27	TGTGCCAGCAGTTTCCTGGGACAGGGAACAGATACGCAGTATTTT	CASSFLGQGTDTQYF